The rows below give T cell receptor beta chains drawn from one sample of a study of cytomegalovirus exposure and HLA in healthy donors. Clones were read by immunoSEQ multiplex PCR, and TCRdb kept only the in-frame ones, dropping some. The table lists 150,000 to 200,000 clones, with under 6.5% in the top ten. The sequenced sample consisted of PBMCs. The receptors originated from a young man in good health and CMV-seronegative. CDR3s include the opening cysteine and the closing phenylalanine or tryptophan. Each record gives: D gene, V gene, J gene, CDR3 protein, CDR3 DNA. The D gene is left open where the match is weak.

TRBD2,TRBV5-1,TRBJ2-2,CASSFRLAGDPGELFF,TGCGCCAGCAGCTTCAGACTAGCGGGAGATCCCGGGGAGCTGTTTTTT
-,TRBV29-1,TRBJ2-3,CSVEGPPGGASSRADTDTQYF,TGCAGCGTTGAAGGCCCCCCCGGCGGCGCCTCATCACGAGCCGACACAGATACGCAGTATTTT
-,TRBV14,TRBJ1-1,CASSQGAKNTEAFF,TGTGCCAGCAGCCAAGGGGCCAAGAACACTGAAGCTTTCTTT
TRBD1,TRBV19,TRBJ2-7,CASSRKTGGAAGGNEQYF,TGTGCCAGTAGTAGAAAGACAGGGGGCGCGGCGGGAGGAAACGAGCAGTACTTC
TRBD2,TRBV6-1,TRBJ2-7,CASSGLAGGSAHEQYF,TGTGCCAGCAGTGGTCTAGCGGGAGGTTCCGCCCACGAGCAGTACTTC
TRBD1,TRBV18,TRBJ2-7,CASSLIPTGTSSYEQYF,TGTGCCAGCTCACTCATTCCGACAGGGACCAGCTCCTACGAGCAGTACTTC
-,TRBV10-1,TRBJ1-1,CASSPGEVTEAFF,TGCGCCAGCAGTCCCGGGGAGGTCACTGAAGCTTTCTTT
TRBD1,TRBV4-1,TRBJ2-7,CASSQGTGPTYEQYF,TGCGCCAGCAGCCAAGGGACAGGCCCTACCTACGAGCAGTACTTC
-,TRBV12-5,TRBJ1-2,CASGPPFRGGRGYTF,TGTGCTAGTGGCCCCCCCTTCCGGGGGGGTAGGGGCTACACCTTC
-,TRBV10-3,TRBJ2-7,CAITPLPRQVSYEQYF,TGTGCCATCACCCCTCTACCCCGACAGGTTTCCTACGAGCAGTACTTC
TRBD1,TRBV25-1,TRBJ2-1,CASSEPGTGLDEQFF,TGTGCCAGCAGTGAGCCCGGGACAGGGTTGGATGAGCAGTTCTTC
TRBD1,TRBV4-2,TRBJ2-2,CASSTGTGSITGELFF,TGTGCCAGCAGCACTGGGACAGGGTCCATCACCGGGGAGCTGTTTTTT
TRBD1,TRBV11-3,TRBJ1-1,CASSKGGQENTEAFF,TGTGCCAGCAGCAAAGGGGGCCAGGAGAACACTGAAGCTTTCTTT
-,TRBV6-5,TRBJ2-7,CASSYSTDSYYEQYF,TGTGCCAGCAGTTACTCGACTGACAGTTACTACGAGCAGTACTTC
-,TRBV19,TRBJ1-5,CASSIAMFSNQPQHF,TGTGCCAGTAGTATTGCGATGTTTAGCAATCAGCCCCAGCATTTT
-,TRBV30,TRBJ1-1,CASMTVNTEAFF,TGTGCCTCAATGACAGTTAACACTGAAGCTTTCTTT
-,TRBV7-6,TRBJ1-1,CASSLGQKYTEAFF,TGTGCCAGCAGCTTAGGACAGAAGTACACTGAAGCTTTCTTT
TRBD2,TRBV11-2,TRBJ2-3,CASSLGSLAGSTQYF,TGTGCCAGCAGCTTAGGCTCACTAGCGGGATCAACGCAGTATTTT
TRBD1,TRBV19,TRBJ1-5,CASSIQGAGSNQPQHF,TGTGCCAGTAGTATACAGGGGGCTGGTAGCAATCAGCCCCAGCATTTT
TRBD1,TRBV12-5,TRBJ2-2,CASGLHRGNTGELFF,TGTGCTAGTGGTCTCCACAGGGGCAACACCGGGGAGCTGTTTTTT
TRBD1,TRBV19,TRBJ1-6,CAIKDRGDSPLHF,TGTGCCATTAAAGACAGGGGAGACTCACCCCTCCACTTT
-,TRBV5-4,TRBJ2-7,CASSPVPGTSYEQYF,TGTGCCAGCAGCCCGGTTCCAGGCACTTCCTACGAGCAGTACTTC
-,TRBV7-7,TRBJ2-5,CASSLAGAGETQYF,TGTGCCAGCAGCTTAGCAGGGGCCGGGGAGACCCAGTACTTC
TRBD1,TRBV6-6,TRBJ1-5,CASKGDRELMPQHF,TGTGCCAGCAAAGGTGACAGGGAGTTGATGCCCCAGCATTTT
-,TRBV29-1,TRBJ1-1,CSVLDRVKNTEAFF,TGCAGCGTTCTGGACAGAGTAAAGAACACTGAAGCTTTCTTT
TRBD1,TRBV7-2,TRBJ1-5,CASSLGGTALNQPQHF,TGTGCCAGCAGCTTAGGTGGGACAGCCCTTAATCAGCCCCAGCATTTT
-,TRBV19,TRBJ2-5,CASSITGYETQYF,TGTGCCAGTAGTATAACAGGGTATGAGACCCAGTACTTC
TRBD1,TRBV7-9,TRBJ1-5,CASSLETGSQPQHF,TGTGCCAGCAGCTTAGAGACAGGGAGTCAGCCCCAGCATTTT
TRBD2,TRBV9,TRBJ2-5,CASSVGLAGRQETQYF,TGTGCCAGCAGCGTGGGACTAGCGGGACGCCAAGAGACCCAGTACTTC
-,TRBV6-5,TRBJ2-5,CASKTSSSPETQYF,TGTGCCAGCAAAACTTCATCGAGTCCGGAGACCCAGTACTTC
-,TRBV27,TRBJ1-1,CASSLLPGQGAEAFF,TGTGCCAGCAGTTTACTTCCCGGTCAGGGCGCTGAAGCTTTCTTT
TRBD2,TRBV5-1,TRBJ2-1,CASSDGTSGYNEQFF,TGCGCCAGCAGCGACGGGACTAGCGGTTACAATGAGCAGTTCTTC
-,TRBV21-1,TRBJ1-2,CASSKRGPRYGYTF,TGTGCCAGCAGCAAAAGGGGTCCCCGCTATGGCTACACCTTC
-,TRBV27,TRBJ1-2,CASSLRPSMSGYTF,TGTGCCAGCAGTTTACGCCCGAGCATGAGTGGCTACACCTTC
-,TRBV6-5,TRBJ1-1,CASSRRRGRHTEAFF,TGTGCCAGCAGCCGTCGAAGGGGCAGGCACACTGAAGCTTTCTTT
TRBD2,TRBV11-2,TRBJ2-7,CASSPDATSRDYEQYF,TGTGCCAGCAGCCCAGATGCGACTAGCAGAGACTACGAGCAGTACTTC
TRBD1,TRBV27,TRBJ2-7,CASSFGRGYYEQYF,TGTGCCAGCAGTTTTGGCAGGGGGTACTACGAGCAGTACTTC
-,TRBV27,TRBJ2-5,CASRPLSLEETQYF,TGTGCCAGCAGACCTCTAAGCCTGGAAGAGACCCAGTACTTC
TRBD1,TRBV27,TRBJ2-1,CASSLSGRGRGDEQFF,TGTGCCAGCAGTTTATCCGGCAGGGGGCGCGGGGATGAGCAGTTCTTC
-,TRBV4-1,TRBJ1-1,CASRHDYTEAFF,TGCGCCAGCAGACACGACTACACTGAAGCTTTCTTT
TRBD1,TRBV5-1,TRBJ2-5,CASSSAQGGQETQYF,TGCGCCAGCAGCTCGGCACAGGGGGGTCAAGAGACCCAGTACTTC
-,TRBV10-1,TRBJ2-5,CASSESGDFHGTQYF,TGCGCCAGCAGTGAGTCAGGGGATTTCCATGGGACCCAGTACTTC
-,TRBV4-3,TRBJ1-6,CASSQDWRGNSPLHF,TGCGCCAGCAGCCAAGACTGGAGGGGCAATTCACCCCTCCACTTT
-,TRBV9,TRBJ1-6,CASSVEGRAGSPLHF,TGTGCCAGCAGCGTAGAAGGCAGGGCAGGGTCACCCCTCCACTTT
-,TRBV9,TRBJ2-7,CASSVSRGGNEQYF,TGTGCCAGCAGCGTAAGTCGTGGGGGGAACGAGCAGTACTTC
TRBD1,TRBV19,TRBJ2-6,CASRPSTGTLSGANVLTF,TGTGCCAGTAGACCCTCGACAGGGACGCTCTCTGGGGCCAACGTCCTGACTTTC
TRBD2,TRBV6-5,TRBJ2-7,CASRAGGNSYEQYF,TGTGCCAGCAGGGCGGGGGGAAACTCCTACGAGCAGTACTTC
-,TRBV25-1,TRBJ2-5,CASRIGGQETQYF,TGTGCCAGCAGGATAGGGGGCCAAGAGACCCAGTACTTC
TRBD1,TRBV6-1,TRBJ1-2,CASTRDSVIYGYTF,TGTGCCAGCACCCGGGACAGCGTGATCTATGGCTACACCTTC
-,TRBV6-5,TRBJ1-6,CASGYPQHNSPLHF,TGTGCCAGCGGTTACCCACAACATAATTCACCCCTCCACTTT